These 17 T cell receptor beta chains were sequenced from one sample in a study of cytomegalovirus exposure and HLA in healthy donors. Amplification used 60 Vbeta primers and 13 Jbeta primers. This table comes from immunoSEQ multiplex PCR, and its TCRdb copy is limited to in-frame clones, with some not included. The sample consists of 200,000 to 300,000 clones, approximately 84% of them appearing once. The specimen was PBMCs. Every receptor here comes from a girl aged 2 to 9 in good health and CMV-seronegative.

The chain uses TRBV6-4 and TRBJ2-1; a possible D gene is TRBD2 (6 bases). V was clipped by 5 bases and J by 1 base, with 12 bases between them. Germline V gene data show CDR1 as MRHNA and CDR2 as SNTAGT. There are 15 residues in the CDR3. CDR3 sequence reads: CASSHVGGSYNEQFF. Here the CDR3 DNA reads TGTGCCAGCAGTCACGTGGGGGGTTCCTACAATGAGCAGTTCTTC.

The chain carries TRBV5-6 and TRBJ2-5; D is perhaps TRBD1 (5 bases). Germline V CDR1 and CDR2: SGHDT, YYEEEE. The V and J ends lost 1 base and 4 bases respectively, with 8 bases between them. The CDR3 is 13 residues long. CDR3 sequence (DNA): TGTGCCAGCAGCTTGAGCAGGGCAGAGACCCAGTACTTC. Amino acids: CASSLSRAETQYF.

This clone was observed a few times. The CDR3 reads CASSPTGQGSYEQYF. CDR3 DNA: TGTGCCAGCAGCCCGACGGGACAGGGGTCCTACGAGCAGTACTTC. The chain employs TRBV4-2 and TRBJ2-7; 10 nucleotides match TRBD1. The J segment lost 1 base and the V segment lost 4 bases, leaving 4 bases of the junction unmatched. Germline CDR1 reads LGHNA; CDR2 reads YNFKEQ. The CDR3 covers 15 residues.

The chain recombines TRBV5-4 with TRBJ2-3; TRBD1 agrees at 7 bases. Trimming at V came to 7 bases and at J to 1 base, leaving 12 bases not matched to a gene. The CDR3 runs 16 residues. Germline V CDR1 and CDR2: SGHNT, YYREEE (reference sequence). CDR3: CASSEEGGAGTDTQYF. The CDR3 DNA reads as TGTGCCAGCTCAGAAGAAGGGGGCGCAGGCACAGATACGCAGTATTTT.

This chain uses TRBV30 with TRBJ2-3; 9 bases agree with TRBD2. Trimming took 4 bases from V and 2 from J; bases not matched to a gene: 7. Germline V gene lookup returns CDR1 GTSNPN and CDR2 SVGIG (reference sequence). The CDR3 is 15 residues long. Here the CDR3 DNA reads TGTGCCTGGACCGGAGCGGGGGGACCCACAGATACGCAGTATTTT. This codes for CAWTGAGGPTDTQYF.

This clone has a handful of counts. V usage is TRBV4-1 and J usage is TRBJ1-2; 7 bases match TRBD1. Per germline, CDR1 MGHRA and CDR2 YSYEKL. The CDR3 consists of 15 residues. The ends lost 4 bases at V and 8 bases at J; junction bases unmatched: 13. The CDR3 sequence: CASSRPTGLVRGYTF. CDR3 nucleotide sequence: TGCGCCAGCAGCCGCCCGACAGGGTTGGTAAGAGGCTACACCTTC.

This clone was counted once. The V and J genes are TRBV5-1 and TRBJ2-5; no clear D. Judging by the DNA end, TRBJ2-7 fits better; the J call may be wrong. Germline V gives CDR1 SGHRS, CDR2 YFSETQ. The CDR3 loop spans 13 amino acids. Written as DNA, the CDR3 is TGCGCCAGCAGCCTCGGGTGGTCCTACGAGCAGTACTTC. Its translation is CASSLGWSYEQYF.

This chain's CDR3 is CASSGTVGQFF. In nucleotides, the CDR3 is TGTGCCAGCAGTGGGACAGTTGGGCAGTTCTTC. The rearrangement uses TRBV27 and TRBJ2-1; 7 nucleotides align to TRBD1. The CDR3 loop spans 11 amino acids. Per germline, CDR1 MNHEY and CDR2 SMNVEV (reference sequence). After removal of 5 bases from V and 12 bases from J, the junction contained 4 bases not matched to a gene.

The rearrangement joins TRBV1 to TRBJ2-7; the D call TRBD2 from the table was never checked on the DNA. TRBV1 is noted as a pseudogene. The CDR3 is 15 amino acids. As DNA, the CDR3 is TGCACCAGCAGCCAAGAAAGTGGGAGGTCCTACGAGCAGTACTTC. It yields the protein CTSSQESGRSYEQYF.

The chain links TRBV21-1 to TRBJ1-2. TRBV21-1 is a known pseudogene. There are 17 residues in the CDR3. The CDR3 loop reads CASSKVPATGSYYGYTF. The CDR3 DNA reads as TGTGCCAGCAGCAAAGTTCCCGCAACCGGGAGCTACTATGGCTACACCTTC.

The V call is TRBV5-1, the J call TRBJ2-3; 7 bases are shared with TRBD1. CDR3 length: 17 amino acids. In germline, CDR1 is SGHRS, CDR2 YFSETQ. Unmatched junction bases numbered 12, after V lost 4 bases and J lost 1 base. CDR3 region: CASSPLKGARGTDTQYF. The CDR3 DNA follows: TGCGCCAGCAGCCCTTTGAAGGGGGCGCGGGGCACAGATACGCAGTATTTT.

The chain combines TRBV9 with TRBJ1-1, with 11 bases matching TRBD1. Germline assignment: CDR1 SGDLS and CDR2 YYNGEE. This CDR3 region has 14 residues. V dropped 0 bases and J dropped 6; count of bases not matched to a gene: 1. In DNA form, the CDR3 reads TGTGCCAGCAGCGTAGGGGACAGGGGGTCTGAAGCTTTCTTT. It encodes CASSVGDRGSEAFF. Combining the CDR3 with reference TRBV9 and TRBJ1-1 gives the whole variable domain DSGVTQTPKHLITATGQRVTLRCSPRSGDLSVYWYQQSLDQGLQFLIQYYNGEERAKGNILERFSAQQFPDLHSELNLSSLELGDSALYFCASSVGDRGSEAFFGQGTRLTVV.

This chain links TRBV2 with TRBJ2-5; 8 bases fit TRBD2. The CDR3 runs 16 residues. Germline V gene data show CDR1 as SNHLY and CDR2 as FYNNEI. The V and J ends lost 3 bases and 0 bases, in that order; junction bases with no gene match: 6. The CDR3 reads CASSEIAGSYQETQYF. The CDR3, as DNA: TGTGCCAGCAGTGAGATAGCGGGGTCGTACCAAGAGACCCAGTACTTC.

V is TRBV5-5 and J is TRBJ2-3; 8 positions agree with TRBD2. V gave up 5 bases and J gave up 0 bases; unmatched junction bases: 8. This CDR3 comprises 16 residues. Germline V lookup: CDR1 SGHKS, CDR2 YYEKEE (reference sequence). CDR3 loop: CASRQAGEGSTDTQYF. The DNA of the CDR3 is TGTGCCAGCAGGCAAGCGGGAGAGGGAAGCACAGATACGCAGTATTTT.

The sample holds one count of this clone. J is TRBJ2-7 and V is TRBV9; TRBD1 might be the D (6 bases). The V gene's germline CDR1 is SGDLS and CDR2 YYNGEE. The V end was cut by 0 bases, the J end by 3 bases, with 13 bases between. This CDR3 has 15 residues. CDR3 loop: CASSVAWGPVYEQYF. CDR3 DNA sequence: TGTGCCAGCAGCGTAGCTTGGGGGCCGGTCTACGAGCAGTACTTC.

This chain uses TRBV7-7 with TRBJ1-4; D uncertain. Germline V gene data show CDR1 as SSHAT and CDR2 as FNYEAQ (reference sequence). This CDR3 has 13 amino acids. V gave up 4 bases and J gave up 8 bases, with 11 bases separating them. The CDR3 region has the DNA TGTGCCAGCAGCTCGATAGTCGGGGAAAAACTGTTTTTT. Encoded protein: CASSSIVGEKLFF.

The rearrangement joins TRBV6-5 to TRBJ2-7, with TRBD2 identical over 7 bases. This CDR3 has 15 amino acids. Unmatched junction bases numbered 9, after V lost 2 bases and J lost 5 bases. The V gene's germline CDR1 is MNHEY and CDR2 SVGAGI. In nucleotides, the CDR3 is TGTGCCAGCAGTTACAGGGCGGGAGTAGCCCACGAGCAGTACTTC. Translated, it gives CASSYRAGVAHEQYF.